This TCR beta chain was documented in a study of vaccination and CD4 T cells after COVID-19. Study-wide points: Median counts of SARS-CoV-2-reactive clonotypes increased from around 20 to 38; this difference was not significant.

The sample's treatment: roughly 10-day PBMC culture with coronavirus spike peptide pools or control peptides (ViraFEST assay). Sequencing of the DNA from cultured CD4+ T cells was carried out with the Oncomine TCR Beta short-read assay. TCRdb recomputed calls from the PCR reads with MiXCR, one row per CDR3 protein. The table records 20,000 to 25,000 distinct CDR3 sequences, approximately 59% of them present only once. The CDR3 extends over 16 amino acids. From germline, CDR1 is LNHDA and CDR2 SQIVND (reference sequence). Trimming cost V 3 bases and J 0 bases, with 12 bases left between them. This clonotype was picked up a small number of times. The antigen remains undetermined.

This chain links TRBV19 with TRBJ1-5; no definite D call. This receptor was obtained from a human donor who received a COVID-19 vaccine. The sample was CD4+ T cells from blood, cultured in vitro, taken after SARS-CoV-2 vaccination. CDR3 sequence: CASSMLLRRSNQPQHF. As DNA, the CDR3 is TGTGCCAGTAGTATGCTCCTCAGGCGTAGCAATCAGCCCCAGCATTTT. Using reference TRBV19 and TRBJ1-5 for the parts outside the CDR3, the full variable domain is DGGITQSPKYLFRKEGQNVTLSCEQNLNHDAMYWYRQDPGQGLRLIYYSQIVNDFQKGDIAEGYSVSREKKESFPLTVTSAQKNPTAFYLCASSMLLRRSNQPQHFGDGTRLSIL.